This T cell receptor beta chain came from a study of naive and memory T cell subsets. The beta constant-region primer was an equimolar mix of two oligonucleotides covering TRBC1 and TRBC2. TCRdb independently ran MiXCR on the UMI-ligation and nested PCR reads; one entry per CDR3 protein. The profile shows around 90,000 distinct CDR3 sequences, over 7% of them singletons. This clonotype was observed many times. Its antigen is as yet unknown. CDR1 is SGHTA and CDR2 is FQGNSA in the germline V gene. The CDR3 spans 13 residues. Deletions cut 5 bases from V and 6 bases from J, with 11 bases between. Study observations and caveats: RNA-based TCR counts may shift with T cell activation and differentiation.

Separate alpha and beta amplification began at the second PCR step. After CD4 positive bead selection, the CD4-negative fraction gave CD8 T cells. Sequencing used central memory CD4+ T cells from blood. The source of this sequence is a human donor in good health. The rearrangement links TRBV7-2 to TRBJ1-5, with D possibly matching TRBD1 (5 bases). CDR3 DNA sequence: TGTGCCAGCAGCCCGCAGGGAGGTCAGCCCCAGCATTTT. It translates to CASSPQGGQPQHF.